Following are 29 T cell receptor beta chains from one sample sequenced in a study of T cells after yellow fever vaccination. A single record per CDR3 protein comes from TCRdb applying MiXCR to the 5' RACE reads. The data contain 500,000 to 650,000 distinct CDR3 sequences, 9% to 15% of them singletons. Source: PBMCs, taken on the day of the yellow fever booster vaccination. Receptors originate from a man under 40 who received the YFV17D yellow fever vaccine.

J is TRBJ2-7 and V is TRBV7-2; 13 bases map to TRBD2. CDR1 is SGHTA and CDR2 is FQGNSA in the germline V gene. After removal of 4 bases from V and 6 bases from J, the junction contained 6 bases not matched to a gene. This CDR3 comprises 15 residues. This CDR3 is CASSWGTSGIREQYF. The CDR3 bases are TGTGCCAGCAGCTGGGGGACTAGCGGGATCCGCGAGCAGTACTTC.

V is TRBV24-1 and J is TRBJ2-1; 9 positions agree with TRBD2. The CDR3 runs 17 residues. V lost 0 bases to trimming and J lost 5 bases; unmatched junction nucleotides: 7. The germline gives CDR1 KGHDR, CDR2 SFDVKD. Here the CDR3 DNA reads TGTGCCACCAGTGATTTGCCTGGGCTAGCGGGAAACAATGAGCAGTTCTTC. It specifies CATSDLPGLAGNNEQFF.

V is TRBV10-2 and J is TRBJ2-7; 7 bases fit TRBD1. The germline CDR1 and CDR2 sequences are WSHSY and SAAADI. The V segment lost 5 bases and the J segment 2 bases; nucleotides outside the gene matches: 6. This CDR3 region has 14 residues. CDR3 sequence (DNA): TGCGCCAGCAGTCCCCCCGGGACAGCCTACGAGCAGTACTTC. Amino acid sequence: CASSPPGTAYEQYF.

This clonotype occurred a few times. The chain employs TRBV18 and TRBJ2-1, with D perhaps TRBD2 (5 bases). Deletions cut 6 bases from V and 1 base from J, with 16 bases between. Looked up from germline, CDR1 is KGHSH and CDR2 is LQKENI. CDR3 length: 16 residues. The CDR3 nucleotides read TGTGCCAGCTCCGAACTTAAGGGCGGGTCCTACAATGAGCAGTTCTTC. Translating it yields CASSELKGGSYNEQFF.

This clonotype was counted between two and nine times. V gene TRBV29-1 combines with J gene TRBJ2-2, with D possibly being TRBD2 (6 bases). Germline-derived CDR1 and CDR2 are SQVTM and ANQGSEA. This CDR3 is built from 14 residues. Between the trimmed V and J ends, which lost 3 bases and 1 base, there was a span of 9 bases. CDR3 residues: CSVDRRENTGELFF. The DNA of the CDR3 is TGCAGCGTTGATCGGCGGGAGAACACCGGGGAGCTGTTTTTT.

This chain connects TRBV20-1 to TRBJ2-7, with D maybe TRBD1 (6 bases). The CDR3 loop spans 12 amino acids. Trimming pared 6 bases from V and 3 bases from J, leaving 12 bases between. The germline CDR1 and CDR2 sequences are DFQATT and SNEGSKA (reference sequence). CDR3 sequence (DNA): TGCAGTGCCCCCCGGGACAACTACGAGCAGTACTTC. It is translated as CSAPRDNYEQYF.

In this sample, this clonotype turned up a few times. This sequence joins TRBV28 and TRBJ2-2; D is possibly TRBD1 (6 bases). The CDR3 is 15 residues long. V lost 3 bases and J lost 1, with 9 bases in between. CDR1 is MDHEN and CDR2 is SYDVKM in the germline V gene. CDR3 nucleotide sequence: TGTGCCAGCAGTTTCACAGGGCTGAACACCGGGGAGCTGTTTTTT. Protein: CASSFTGLNTGELFF.

The chain links TRBV5-1 to TRBJ1-1; 9 bases line up with TRBD1. V dropped 5 bases and J dropped 0; count of bases not matched to a gene: 8. CDR3 length: 16 amino acids. Germline V gene data show CDR1 as SGHRS and CDR2 as YFSETQ. The DNA of the CDR3 is TGCGCCAGCAGGACCGGGACAGGGAAGATGAACACTGAAGCTTTCTTT. It translates to CASRTGTGKMNTEAFF.

The chain combines TRBV10-3 with TRBJ1-5; D is unresolved. V lost 0 bases and J 6 bases, leaving 3 bases between the germline ends. Germline V gene sequence: CDR1 ENHRY, CDR2 SYGVKD. The CDR3 length is 12 residues. The CDR3 DNA sequence: TGTGCCATCAGTGAGTCGGCTCAGCCCCAGCATTTT. Encoded protein: CAISESAQPQHF.

This clonotype turned up a few times. V and J are TRBV7-6 and TRBJ2-7, with a weak D call TRBD1 (6 bases). The CDR3 is 12 amino acids. CDR1 SGHVS and CDR2 FNYEAQ come from the germline V gene. V lost 3 bases, J lost 7 bases, and 10 bases lay in between. This chain's CDR3 is CASSFSDSEQYF. The CDR3 region has the DNA TGTGCCAGCAGCTTTTCGGACAGTGAGCAGTACTTC.

This clonotype was picked up many times. The chain employs TRBV12-3 or TRBV12-4 and TRBJ2-5; 11 bases agree with TRBD2. This CDR3 has 15 amino acids. Trimming at V came to 6 bases and at J to 4 bases, leaving 7 bases not matched to a gene. The CDR3 sequence: CASSYWLAGGETQYF. CDR3 bases: TGTGCCAGCAGCTATTGGCTAGCGGGAGGAGAGACCCAGTACTTC.

This clonotype has only a few counts. The rearrangement joins TRBV6-8 to TRBJ2-2, with D possibly matching TRBD1 (5 bases). The CDR3 runs 14 residues. The V gene lost 0 bases and the J gene lost 6 bases, with 8 bases spanning the gap. In germline, CDR1 is MNHGY, CDR2 SAAAGT. CDR3 in DNA: TGTGCCAGCAGTTACTCGGAAGGGGCCGGGGAGCTGTTTTTT. Protein sequence: CASSYSEGAGELFF.

With regard to this clonotype: A much larger clone is a single base away; this may be a read error. J is TRBJ2-3 and V is TRBV12-3 or TRBV12-4; TRBD2 matches 13 bases. J was trimmed by 4 bases and V by 6 bases; bases with no gene match: 4. The CDR3 extends over 15 amino acids. In DNA form, the CDR3 reads TGTGCCAGCAGACCTGGACTAGCGGGAGCAGATACGCAGTATTTT. Protein: CASRPGLAGADTQYF.

This clonotype was seen ten or more times. The gene calls are TRBV5-1 and TRBJ2-1; TRBD2 matches 10 bases. V shed 2 bases and J 4 bases; nucleotides not matched to a gene: 3. Germline V gene data show CDR1 as SGHRS and CDR2 as YFSETQ. The CDR3 totals 15 residues. CDR3 sequence (DNA): TGCGCCAGCAGCTTACTAGCGGGGTCATACAATGAGCAGTTCTTC. Its protein product is CASSLLAGSYNEQFF.

The genes are TRBV6-5 and TRBJ2-5, with D uncertain. The CDR3 has 13 amino acids. The V gene lost 0 bases and the J gene lost 4 bases, with 6 bases spanning the gap. The V gene's germline CDR1 is MNHEY and CDR2 SVGAGI. CDR3 coding DNA: TGTGCCAGCAGTTACTCGTGGGTAGAGACCCAGTACTTC. Amino acids: CASSYSWVETQYF.

This clonotype was observed a handful of times. The chain recombines TRBV12-3 or TRBV12-4 with TRBJ1-5, with D hard to call. This CDR3 contains 13 residues. V was clipped by 6 bases and J by 2 bases, with 8 bases between them. The CDR3: CASRGIGNQPQHF. The DNA for the CDR3 is TGTGCCAGCAGAGGAATAGGCAATCAGCCCCAGCATTTT.

This clonotype was seen repeatedly, ten times or more. This rearrangement joins TRBV7-6 to TRBJ1-2, with D possibly being TRBD1 (5 bases). Trimming removed 1 base at V and 5 bases at J, with 11 bases between. CDR3 size: 14 residues. CDR1 is SGHVS and CDR2 is FNYEAQ in the germline V gene. The CDR3 region is CASSLDDRGYGYTF. In DNA, the CDR3 is TGTGCCAGCAGCTTAGATGATCGGGGGTATGGCTACACCTTC.

This clonotype is a singleton in its sample. The chain carries TRBV30 and TRBJ2-7; D assignment may be TRBD1 or TRBD2 (5 bases each). Per the germline V gene, CDR1 is GTSNPN and CDR2 is SVGIG (reference sequence). V was cut by 3 bases and J by 6 bases, with 15 bases left in between. The CDR3 runs 13 residues. This CDR3 is CAWRGPGSGEQYF. The CDR3 bases are TGTGCCTGGAGGGGGCCGGGGTCTGGCGAGCAGTACTTC.

CDR3 in amino acids: CSAYLTSGSSYEQYF. The CDR3 DNA reads as TGCAGTGCTTATCTCACTAGCGGGTCCTCCTACGAGCAGTACTTC. The chain has TRBV20-1 and TRBJ2-7; 9 positions agree with TRBD2. The CDR3 spans 15 residues. The V gene end was trimmed by 5 bases and the J gene end by 0 bases; junction bases not matched to a gene: 8. From germline, CDR1 is DFQATT and CDR2 SNEGSKA (reference sequence).

In this sample, this clonotype turned up a few times. CDR3 sequence: CASSLSGSMNTEAFF. The CDR3 DNA reads TGCGCCAGCAGCTTGAGTGGCTCCATGAACACTGAAGCTTTCTTT. J is TRBJ1-1 and V is TRBV5-1; no reliable D call. The CDR3 has 15 amino acids. In germline, CDR1 is SGHRS, CDR2 YFSETQ. The V gene lost 1 base and the J gene lost 0 bases, with 10 bases spanning the gap. Together with reference TRBV5-1 and TRBJ1-1, the CDR3 gives the full variable domain: KAGVTQTPRYLIKTRGQQVTLSCSPISGHRSVSWYQQTPGQGLQFLFEYFSETQRNKGNFPGRFSGRQFSNSRSEMNVSTLELGDSALYLCASSLSGSMNTEAFFGQGTRLTVV.

This clonotype was found a few times. This sequence joins TRBV30 and TRBJ2-1; D is uncertain. This CDR3 region has 10 residues. The V gene lost 5 bases and the J gene lost 9 bases, with 8 bases spanning the gap. In germline, CDR1 is GTSNPN, CDR2 SVGIG (reference sequence). CDR3 DNA: TGTGCCTGGCAGGTTGTTGAGCAGTTCTTC. It specifies CAWQVVEQFF.

This clonotype was found many times. The genes are TRBV12-3 or TRBV12-4 and TRBJ2-5; D is unclear. V lost 3 bases and J 1 base, leaving 6 bases between the germline ends. The CDR3 is 13 amino acids. CDR3 DNA: TGTGCCAGCAGTTTCTCACCCCAAGAGACCCAGTACTTC. Translation gives CASSFSPQETQYF.

The chain combines TRBV9 with TRBJ2-5; D assignment may be TRBD1 or TRBD2 (5 bases each). The CDR3 runs 14 residues. V shed 0 bases and J shed 7 bases, with 13 bases lying between them. CDR1 is SGDLS and CDR2 is YYNGEE in the germline V gene. CDR3 sequence: CASSVGEGIGTQYF. As DNA, the CDR3 is TGTGCCAGCAGCGTAGGAGAGGGGATCGGGACCCAGTACTTC. Supplemented by reference TRBV9 and TRBJ2-5, the full variable domain reads DSGVTQTPKHLITATGQRVTLRCSPRSGDLSVYWYQQSLDQGLQFLIQYYNGEERAKGNILERFSAQQFPDLHSELNLSSLELGDSALYFCASSVGEGIGTQYFGPGTRLLVL.

This clonotype has ten or more counts. The chain carries TRBV27 and TRBJ2-1; the match to TRBD2 covers 9 bases. Germline trimming cut 4 bases from V and 6 bases from J; bases unmatched to any gene: 7. The CDR3 extends over 15 amino acids. Germline V gene data show CDR1 as MNHEY and CDR2 as SMNVEV (reference sequence). The DNA of the CDR3 is TGTGCCAGCAGTTCACAGGCGGGAGGGTTCAATGAGCAGTTCTTC. It encodes CASSSQAGGFNEQFF.

The chain has TRBV30 and TRBJ1-1; D gene uncertain. This CDR3 is 12 amino acids long. CDR1 GTSNPN and CDR2 SVGIG come from the germline V gene (reference sequence). V lost 0 bases, J lost 4 bases, and 6 bases lay in between. CDR3: CAWSVLFTEAFF. Here the CDR3 DNA reads TGTGCCTGGAGTGTACTTTTCACTGAAGCTTTCTTT.

This clonotype was recorded at least ten times. The chain uses TRBV5-1 and TRBJ1-5, with 10 nucleotides matching TRBD1. CDR1 SGHRS and CDR2 YFSETQ come from the germline V gene. The CDR3 is 15 residues long. J gave up 4 bases and V 4 bases, and 5 bases lay outside the gene matches. This CDR3 reads CASSRGTGDNQPQHF. In DNA form, the CDR3 reads TGCGCCAGCAGCCGCGGGACAGGGGATAATCAGCCCCAGCATTTT.

The table lists this clonotype with a few counts. The V gene is TRBV6-1, the J gene TRBJ1-5; D not resolved. The CDR3 runs to 13 residues. V lost 3 bases and J lost 6, with 9 bases in between. Germline V gene lookup returns CDR1 MNHNS and CDR2 SASEGT. The CDR3 sequence: CASSESFRQPQHF. CDR3 nucleotides: TGTGCCAGCAGTGAGTCGTTTCGTCAGCCCCAGCATTTT.

This chain links TRBV7-2 with TRBJ2-7; the D is unclear. This CDR3 spans 15 amino acids. The germline CDR1 and CDR2 sequences are SGHTA and FQGNSA. Trimming removed 4 bases from V and 5 bases from J, with 18 bases in between. CDR3 DNA: TGTGCCAGCAGCTCGTTTGTGGGTTTTAGGGACGAGCAGTACTTC. It specifies CASSSFVGFRDEQYF.

This clonotype was counted a few times. The chain is built from TRBV10-3 and TRBJ2-5; tentatively, D is TRBD1 (5 bases). V was clipped by 5 bases and J by 0 bases, with 16 bases between them. The CDR3 is 16 residues long. Germline V gene lookup returns CDR1 ENHRY and CDR2 SYGVKD. CDR3 bases: TGTGCCATCAGTCTCAGGAAGGGGCCATACCAAGAGACCCAGTACTTC. It specifies CAISLRKGPYQETQYF.